This TCR beta chain stems from a study of T cell changes during pregnancy in multiple sclerosis. In its sample, this clone was seen once. Sequencing used immunoSEQ multiplex PCR; TCRdb keeps in-frame clones, though not all of them. The table includes 50,000 or so clones, roughly 92% detected once. Trimming took 5 bases from V and 1 from J, leaving 18 bases between them. Germline-derived CDR1 and CDR2 are LNHDA and SQIVND (reference sequence). This CDR3 is built from 16 residues. The rearrangement links TRBV19 to TRBJ2-7; maybe TRBD1 (9 bases). The clonotype comes from a female donor with multiple sclerosis, enrolled in a pregnancy study. The source was CD4+ T cells from peripheral blood mononuclear cells, collected in the third trimester of pregnancy. In DNA form, the CDR3 reads TGTGCCAGTAGTCGGGGGGGACAGGGTGGATCCTACGAGCAGTACTTC. Its translation is CASSRGGQGGSYEQYF.